This T cell receptor (beta chain) came from a study of beta chain features in type 1 diabetes. Study-level background: Age, gender and cell yields were alike across patients and healthy donors.

The sequenced template was cDNA made from the entire isolated RNA. Measured with immunoSEQ multiplex PCR; TCRdb has only the in-frame clones, and not every one. The sample has 300,000 to 400,000 clones; about 10% are singletons. Notes on this clone: Antigen specificity is unknown.

This CDR3 region has 17 residues. Germline V gives CDR1 SEHNR, CDR2 FQNEAQ (reference sequence). Trimming pared 5 bases from V and 0 bases from J, leaving 20 bases between. General study points: When VDJ junctions were examined, type 1 diabetes patients showed fewer insertions and more deletions. The study found moderately but significantly shorter TCRB CDR3s in all four CD4+ subsets of Type 1 diabetes patients. The naive, central memory and Treg TCRB repertoires looked more alike in patients than they did in healthy donors.

Sorted CD4+ subsets: naive, central memory, regulatory, stem cell-like memory (CD45RO/CCR7/CD25/CD127/CD95/CD27 panel). Material: central memory CD4+ T cells from blood. This chain joins TRBV7-9 and TRBJ2-7; no clear D. This sequence was found in a man in his thirties or forties with type 1 diabetes. The CDR3 bases are TGTGCCAGCAGCCAAATGGTAGGAGACACTTACTCCTACGAGCAGTACTTC. This sequence encodes CASSQMVGDTYSYEQYF.